A single T cell receptor beta chain is shown here with its context. This sample stems from a study of shared T cell receptors in the human thymus. TCRdb keeps only in-frame clones here, not all; method: immunoSEQ multiplex PCR. The table includes roughly 68,000 clones, 90% to 95% detected once. V was clipped by 7 bases and J by 2 bases; unmatched bases: 9. This CDR3 region has 14 residues. Germline V gives CDR1 SQVTM, CDR2 ANQGSEA. This TCR derives from a human donor. The V call is TRBV29-1, the J call TRBJ1-1, with 8 positions matching TRBD1. The sample comprised thymocytes. This CDR3 is CSGNSRGLNTEAFF. The CDR3, as DNA: TGCAGCGGAAACAGCAGGGGGCTAAACACTGAAGCTTTCTTT.